What follows are 13 T cell receptor beta chains derived from one specimen sequenced in a study of blood T cell repertoires in COVID-19. This table comes from immunoSEQ multiplex PCR, and its TCRdb copy is limited to in-frame clones, with some not included. The sample has over 100,000 clones, over 70% seen once. Material for sequencing was peripheral blood. These receptors originate from a man aged 45-65 years with acute or convalescent COVID-19.

V gene TRBV11-2 combines with J gene TRBJ1-6, with TRBD1 matching over 10 bases. There are 16 residues in the CDR3. CDR1 is SGHAT, CDR2 FQNNGV, per germline. Germline trimming cut 6 bases from V and 7 bases from J; bases unmatched to any gene: 9. The CDR3 nucleotides read TGTGCCAGCAGAAAAACCGGGACAGGGGTAAATTCACCCCTCCACTTT. Translated, it gives CASRKTGTGVNSPLHF.

The rearrangement links TRBV28 to TRBJ2-1, with 14 bases aligning to TRBD2. The CDR3 consists of 16 residues. The germline gives CDR1 MDHEN, CDR2 SYDVKM. The V gene end was trimmed by 3 bases and the J gene end by 8 bases; junction bases not matched to a gene: 6. CDR3 region: CASSFGTSGSLDEQFF. CDR3 in DNA: TGTGCCAGCAGTTTCGGGACTAGCGGGAGTTTGGATGAGCAGTTCTTC. The variable domain in full, completed from reference TRBV28 and TRBJ2-1, reads DVKVTQSSRYLVKRTGEKVFLECVQDMDHENMFWYRQDPGLGLRLIYFSYDVKMKEKGDIPEGYSVSREKKERFSLILESASTNQTSMYLCASSFGTSGSLDEQFFGPGTRLTVL.

The chain links TRBV19 to TRBJ2-3; 10 positions agree with TRBD2. The CDR3 consists of 16 residues. Trimming cost V 3 bases and J 5 bases; bases outside gene matches: 8. The germline V gene has CDR1 LNHDA and CDR2 SQIVND (reference sequence). The CDR3 reads CASSIPASGSGDTQYF. The DNA of the CDR3 is TGTGCCAGTAGTATCCCGGCTAGCGGGAGTGGAGATACGCAGTATTTT.

The chain carries TRBV5-1 and TRBJ2-3; 8 nucleotides agree with TRBD2. V lost 4 bases, J lost 0 bases, and 7 bases stayed unmatched. Germline CDR1 and CDR2: SGHRS and YFSETQ. This CDR3 region has 16 residues. The CDR3 here is CASSHQSGRSTDTQYF. In DNA form, the CDR3 reads TGCGCCAGCAGCCATCAGAGCGGGAGAAGCACAGATACGCAGTATTTT.

J is TRBJ2-1 and V is TRBV3-1 (or the pseudogene TRBV3-2), with D perhaps matching TRBD2 (5 bases). The CDR3 runs to 12 residues. Germline CDR1 is LGHDT and CDR2 is YNNKEL (reference sequence). V was trimmed by 1 base and J by 9 bases, leaving 7 bases between them. CDR3: CASSQARGEQFF. Here the CDR3 DNA reads TGTGCCAGCAGCCAAGCCCGGGGTGAGCAGTTCTTC.

With regard to this clone: Distinct nucleotide sequences in the sample also encode this CDR3. The chain links TRBV6-5 to TRBJ2-5; tentative D call: TRBD1 (6 bases). V lost 6 bases and J 8 bases, leaving 16 bases between the germline ends. The CDR3 is made up of 13 amino acids. CDR1 and CDR2 from the germline V gene are MNHEY and SVGAGI. As DNA, the CDR3 is TGTGCCAGCAGCCGGGACACGGTAGAAACCCAGTACTTC. It translates to CASSRDTVETQYF.

The V and J genes are TRBV11-2 and TRBJ2-1; 12 positions agree with TRBD2. V shed 5 bases and J 8 bases; nucleotides not matched to a gene: 7. Germline V gene lookup returns CDR1 SGHAT and CDR2 FQNNGV. This CDR3 contains 15 residues. The CDR3 sequence: CASSPLAGGPYEQFF. In DNA form, the CDR3 reads TGTGCCAGCAGCCCCCTAGCGGGAGGGCCCTATGAGCAGTTCTTC.

The chain uses TRBV10-3 and TRBJ2-1; tentative D call: TRBD1 (5 bases). Germline CDR1 reads ENHRY; CDR2 reads SYGVKD. V lost 6 bases, J lost 9 bases, and 12 bases lay in between. The CDR3 has 12 residues. CDR3 bases: TGTGCCATCAGCCGACAGAGAGCTGAGCAGTTCTTC. Its translation: CAISRQRAEQFF.

This clone has more than one count but fewer than ten. This chain joins TRBV9 and TRBJ1-2; 11 nucleotides match TRBD1. The CDR3 consists of 16 residues. V lost 0 bases and J lost 4; bases outside the gene matches: 5. In germline, CDR1 is SGDLS, CDR2 YYNGEE. The CDR3 sequence is CASSVVRTGGTYGYTF. In DNA, the CDR3 is TGTGCCAGCAGCGTAGTAAGGACAGGGGGCACCTATGGCTACACCTTC.

The chain uses TRBV7-9 and TRBJ2-5; tentative D call: TRBD1 (5 bases). Germline values: CDR1 SEHNR, CDR2 FQNEAQ (reference sequence). The CDR3 has 15 amino acids. V lost 5 bases and J lost 2, with 15 bases in between. DNA for the CDR3: TGTGCCAGCAGCCAAGCTCTAGGGGAACAAGAGACCCAGTACTTC. Amino acids: CASSQALGEQETQYF.

The genes are TRBV5-1 and TRBJ2-2; tentative D call: TRBD2 (7 bases). V was clipped by 4 bases and J by 6 bases, with 16 bases between them. This CDR3 is 15 amino acids long. In germline, CDR1 is SGHRS, CDR2 YFSETQ. The CDR3 DNA sequence: TGCGCCAGCAGCCCCGGAGGGGGGGCCCCCGGGGAGCTGTTTTTT. Protein: CASSPGGGAPGELFF.

The V call is TRBV7-9, the J call TRBJ2-3, with D tentatively TRBD2 (6 bases). CDR1 is SEHNR and CDR2 is FQNEAQ in the germline V gene (reference sequence). Trimming removed 7 bases from V and 6 bases from J, with 26 bases in between. This CDR3 has 17 amino acids. As DNA, the CDR3 is TGTGCCAGCAACCGAATTGGGGGGATAACAAAGGTGGATACGCAGTATTTT. The encoded protein is CASNRIGGITKVDTQYF.

The rearrangement links TRBV6-5 to TRBJ1-5; D call uncertain. Trimming removed 7 bases at V and 4 bases at J, with 14 bases between. CDR1 is MNHEY and CDR2 is SVGAGI in the germline V gene. The CDR3 is 14 amino acids. The CDR3 reads CASTSGLHNQPQHF. CDR3 DNA sequence: TGTGCCAGCACCTCCGGACTCCATAATCAGCCCCAGCATTTT.